These 3 T cell receptor beta chains originate from one sample sequenced in a study of T cell changes during pregnancy in multiple sclerosis. Sequencing used immunoSEQ multiplex PCR; TCRdb keeps in-frame clones, though not all of them. The sample has under 30,000 clones, 85% to 90% seen once. The sample here was CD4+ T cells from peripheral blood mononuclear cells, taken in the first trimester of pregnancy. The source is a female donor in good health, enrolled as a control in a pregnancy study.

V usage is TRBV28 and J usage is TRBJ2-3; perhaps TRBD2 as D (6 bases). CDR1 is MDHEN and CDR2 is SYDVKM in the germline V gene. This CDR3 spans 17 amino acids. V was shortened by 8 bases and J by 4 bases, with 25 bases between the two germline ends. The chain's CDR3 is CASYPPPGTHRADTQYF. CDR3 nucleotide sequence: TGTGCCAGCTACCCCCCTCCCGGGACTCATCGGGCAGATACGCAGTATTTT.

This clone was seen once. This chain joins TRBV28 and TRBJ2-2; TRBD1 agrees at 8 bases. V shed 6 bases and J 2 bases; nucleotides not matched to a gene: 8. There are 16 residues in the CDR3. CDR1 and CDR2 (germline): MDHEN, SYDVKM. CDR3 coding DNA: TGTGCCAGCAGACCCACCAGGGGGCAAAACACCGGGGAGCTGTTTTTT. It yields the protein CASRPTRGQNTGELFF.

The chain is built from TRBV6-1 and TRBJ2-2; 11 bases fit TRBD1. The V segment lost 2 bases and the J segment 6 bases; nucleotides outside the gene matches: 5. CDR3 length: 16 amino acids. Germline CDR1 MNHNS, CDR2 SASEGT. The CDR3 reads CASSETLGQGAGELFF. The CDR3 coding sequence is TGTGCCAGCAGTGAAACCCTGGGACAGGGGGCCGGGGAGCTGTTTTTT.